What follows are 29 T cell receptor beta chains derived from one specimen sequenced in a study of T cells in Graves' hyperthyroidism and ophthalmopathy. Researchers amplified the TCR beta CDR3 regions from RNA transcripts. During a first-round RT-PCR of the TCR CDR3, the HTBI primer set was used. TCRdb fed the multiplex PCR reads into MiXCR, producing one record per CDR3 protein. The sample carries about 640,000 distinct CDR3 sequences, more than 20% recorded once. Sequences were obtained from blood. These receptors originate from a man under 40 with Graves' ophthalmopathy.

The rearrangement uses TRBV9 and TRBJ2-1; a weak D match, TRBD1 (5 bases). The CDR3 contains 14 residues. Germline CDR1 SGDLS, CDR2 YYNGEE. V was pared by 0 bases and J by 6 bases, with 10 bases between. The CDR3 coding sequence is TGTGCCAGCAGCGTAGTTACAGGCTTCAATGAGCAGTTCTTC. It encodes CASSVVTGFNEQFF.

The genes are TRBV7-9 and TRBJ2-3; weak D call: TRBD2 (5 bases). The CDR3 consists of 17 residues. Germline V gives CDR1 SEHNR, CDR2 FQNEAQ (reference sequence). V was shortened by 4 bases and J by 0 bases, with 17 bases between the two germline ends. Here the CDR3 reads CASSSVISASSTDTQYF. The CDR3 DNA follows: TGTGCCAGCAGCTCTGTGATTAGCGCTTCTAGCACAGATACGCAGTATTTT.

There are a few counts of this clonotype. This chain connects TRBV10-3 to TRBJ2-3, with 14 positions matching TRBD2. Germline values: CDR1 ENHRY, CDR2 SYGVKD. This CDR3 is built from 16 residues. V shed 7 bases and J 4 bases; nucleotides not matched to a gene: 7. CDR3 bases: TGTGCCATCACCCCGACTAGCGGGAGGGCCTCAGATACGCAGTATTTT. This codes for CAITPTSGRASDTQYF.

The rearrangement uses TRBV6-5 and TRBJ2-7; 8 nucleotides match TRBD1. Germline V lookup: CDR1 MNHEY, CDR2 SVGAGI. Trimming at V came to 2 bases and at J to 3 bases, leaving 12 bases not matched to a gene. The CDR3 has 17 amino acids. In DNA form, the CDR3 reads TGTGCCAGCAGTTACACCCAAGGGGGACAGGAGTACTACGAGCAGTACTTC. It specifies CASSYTQGGQEYYEQYF.

This sequence joins TRBV20-1 and TRBJ2-1, with D possibly being TRBD1 (6 bases). This CDR3 comprises 15 residues. V gave up 1 base and J gave up 3 bases, with 13 bases separating them. The germline gives CDR1 DFQATT, CDR2 SNEGSKA (reference sequence). The DNA of the CDR3 is TGCAGTGCTAGAGCCCGGGACAACGACTACAATGAGCAGTTCTTC. It specifies CSARARDNDYNEQFF.

About this clonotype: Being one base from a much bigger clone, this may be a read error. The chain couples TRBV7-2 to TRBJ1-1; 9 bases line up with TRBD1. The CDR3 length is 16 residues. Germline loops: CDR1 SGHTA, CDR2 FQGNSA. CDR3 protein: CASSPYRGREGTEAIF. CDR3 DNA sequence: TGTGCCAGCAGCCCCTACAGGGGGCGCGAGGGCACTGAAGCTATCTTT.

There are a few counts of this clonotype. The V call is TRBV7-9, the J call TRBJ2-1, with 7 bases that match TRBD2. Per the germline V gene, CDR1 is SEHNR and CDR2 is FQNEAQ (reference sequence). The CDR3 consists of 15 residues. V lost 5 bases and J lost 8; bases outside the gene matches: 12. CDR3 in DNA: TGTGCCAGCAGCCAAACGGGGGGTGGAGGCGATGAGCAGTTCTTC. Its translation is CASSQTGGGGDEQFF.

This clonotype was seen repeatedly, ten times or more. The rearrangement joins TRBV15 to TRBJ2-7; D possibly matches TRBD1 or TRBD2 (5 bases each). The CDR3 has 14 residues. Trimming shortened V by 6 bases and J by 3 bases, and 15 bases separated the two germline ends. Germline values: CDR1 LNHNV, CDR2 YYDKDF (reference sequence). The CDR3 is CATSFSGTGYEQYF. As DNA, the CDR3 is TGTGCCACCAGTTTTTCCGGGACGGGCTACGAGCAGTACTTC.

This clonotype occurred a few times. The chain links TRBV3-1 to TRBJ1-1; D may be TRBD1 (5 bases). V dropped 3 bases and J dropped 0 bases, with 11 bases sitting between them. Germline V CDR1 and CDR2: LGHDT, YNNKEL (reference sequence). The CDR3 spans 15 residues. CDR3 in amino acids: CASSQRGRMNTEAFF. As DNA, the CDR3 is TGTGCCAGCAGCCAGAGGGGACGGATGAACACTGAAGCTTTCTTT.

V usage is TRBV28 and J usage is TRBJ2-1, with 11 bases that match TRBD2. The CDR3 has 17 residues. From germline, CDR1 is MDHEN and CDR2 SYDVKM. Trimming took 4 bases from V and 3 from J; bases not matched to a gene: 8. The CDR3 reads CASSSGTSGLLYNEQFF. DNA for the CDR3: TGTGCCAGCAGTTCCGGGACTAGCGGCCTTCTCTACAATGAGCAGTTCTTC.

This clonotype showed up many times. The V and J genes are TRBV15 and TRBJ1-1, with TRBD1 identical over 9 bases. Germline-derived CDR1 and CDR2 are LNHNV and YYDKDF (reference sequence). The CDR3 has 14 residues. The ends lost 5 bases at V and 8 bases at J; junction bases unmatched: 9. The CDR3 here is CATSGAQGAMEAFF. The CDR3, as DNA: TGTGCCACCAGCGGCGCACAGGGGGCGATGGAAGCTTTCTTT.

As concerns this clonotype: A read error may explain this, as a much larger clone is one base away. The chain links TRBV28 to TRBJ2-1; D gene ambiguous. There are 15 residues in the CDR3. Germline CDR1 is MDHEN and CDR2 is SYDVKM. The CDR3 bases are TGTGCCTGCAGTTTGGACGGGTACACCTACAATGAGCAGTTCTTC. The encoded protein is CACSLDGYTYNEQFF. Using reference TRBV28 and TRBJ2-1 for the parts outside the CDR3, the full variable domain is DVKVTQSSRYLVKRTGEKVFLECVQDMDHENMFWYRQDPGLGLRLIYFSYDVKMKEKGDIPEGYSVSREKKERFSLILESASTNQTSMYLCACSLDGYTYNEQFFGPGTRLTVL.

In this sample, this clonotype turned up many times. The V and J genes are TRBV30 and TRBJ2-1; D is perhaps TRBD2 (6 bases). Trimming took off 4 bases at V and 11 bases at J, with 18 bases between the two ends. The germline V gene has CDR1 GTSNPN and CDR2 SVGIG (reference sequence). The CDR3 runs to 13 residues. CDR3 in amino acids: CAWTMLSGRKQFF. DNA of the CDR3: TGTGCCTGGACTATGTTAAGCGGGCGGAAGCAGTTCTTC. Variable domain in full (rest from reference TRBV30 and TRBJ2-1): SQTIHQWPATLVQPVGSPLSLECTVEGTSNPNLYWYRQAAGRGLQLLFYSVGIGQISSEVPQNLSASRPQDRQFILSSKKLLLSDSGFYLCAWTMLSGRKQFFGPGTRLTVL.

The J gene is TRBJ2-7, the V gene TRBV14; D is possibly TRBD2 (6 bases). CDR1 SGHDN and CDR2 FVKESK come from the germline V gene. V lost 4 bases and J lost 0, with 16 bases in between. This CDR3 is built from 16 residues. The CDR3 DNA follows: TGTGCCAGCAGCCTTTTTCCTCGCGGGGACTCCTACGAGCAGTACTTC. Translation: CASSLFPRGDSYEQYF.

The chain is built from TRBV5-4 and TRBJ2-3, with D uncertain. Germline assignment: CDR1 SGHNT and CDR2 YYREEE (reference sequence). The V and J ends lost 4 bases and 0 bases respectively, with 12 bases between them. This CDR3 contains 15 residues. Here the CDR3 reads CASSLPPPSTDTQYF. CDR3 DNA: TGTGCCAGCAGCCTTCCACCCCCTAGCACAGATACGCAGTATTTT.

The rearrangement links TRBV2 to TRBJ2-1; TRBD1 agrees at 8 bases. Trimming removed 10 bases from V and 12 bases from J; junction bases left unmatched: 20. This CDR3 has 15 amino acids. Per the germline V gene, CDR1 is SNHLY and CDR2 is FYNNEI. The chain's CDR3 is CATNLAPGQVDGQFF. CDR3 DNA sequence: TGTGCCACCAACTTGGCTCCGGGACAGGTAGACGGGCAGTTCTTC.

This clonotype was detected only a few times. The V gene is TRBV12-3 or TRBV12-4, the J gene TRBJ2-6; 7 bases align to TRBD1. The CDR3 runs to 15 residues. V lost 5 bases to trimming and J lost 4 bases; unmatched junction nucleotides: 5. Here the CDR3 DNA reads TGTGCCAGCAGTACAGGGGTAACCGGGGCCAACGTCCTGACTTTC. Amino acids: CASSTGVTGANVLTF.

This clonotype was found a few times. Lacking the conserved final phenylalanine or tryptophan, this CDR3 likely reflects a read error. The V call is TRBV7-2, the J call TRBJ2-7; D may be TRBD1 or TRBD2 (6 bases each). V dropped 3 bases and J dropped 2 bases, with 11 bases sitting between them. There are 14 residues in the CDR3. CDR1 and CDR2 from the germline V gene are SGHTA and FQGNSA. This CDR3 reads CASSLEGVAYEQYL. The CDR3 DNA reads TGTGCCAGCAGCTTGGAGGGGGTAGCCTACGAGCAGTACCTC.

The V and J genes are TRBV7-9 and TRBJ1-4, with TRBD1 matching over 12 bases. This CDR3 spans 17 amino acids. V shed 4 bases and J 3 bases; nucleotides not matched to a gene: 6. From germline, CDR1 is SEHNR and CDR2 FQNEAQ (reference sequence). DNA of the CDR3: TGTGCCAGCAGCTCAACGGGACAGGGGGCTCCTAATGAAAAACTGTTTTTT. Translated, it gives CASSSTGQGAPNEKLFF. Looking up the rest from reference TRBV7-9 and TRBJ1-4 gives the full variable domain: DTGVSQNPRHKITKRGQNVTFRCDPISEHNRLYWYRQTLGQGPEFLTYFQNEAQLEKSRLLSDRFSAERPKGSFSTLEIQRTEQGDSAMYLCASSSTGQGAPNEKLFFGSGTQLSVL.

The chain carries TRBV19 and TRBJ1-1; D is unresolved. The CDR3 has 15 amino acids. CDR1 and CDR2 from the germline V gene are LNHDA and SQIVND (reference sequence). V lost 1 base and J lost 0, with 9 bases in between. The CDR3 nucleotides read TGTGCCAGTAGTATAGGCCAGCGACTGAACACTGAAGCTTTCTTT. Amino acid sequence: CASSIGQRLNTEAFF.

This clonotype has just a few counts. The CDR3 ends on some other residue instead of the conserved phenylalanine or tryptophan, so this is likely a read error. V is TRBV6-5 and J is TRBJ2-3; the D is unclear. The CDR3 is made up of 15 amino acids. Germline V CDR1 and CDR2: MNHEY, SVGAGI. Trimming took off 0 bases at V and 6 bases at J, with 13 bases between the two ends. The CDR3 coding sequence is TGTGCCAGCAGTTACTCGTCCCGAGTGGGGGATACGCAGTATTCT. Protein product: CASSYSSRVGDTQYS.

This clonotype has more than one count but fewer than ten. This chain's CDR3 is CASYGGREQYF. The CDR3 nucleotides read TGCGCCAGCTATGGGGGACGCGAGCAGTACTTC. V gene TRBV5-1 combines with J gene TRBJ2-7, with D perhaps TRBD1 or TRBD2 (5 bases each). Germline assignment: CDR1 SGHRS and CDR2 YFSETQ. The CDR3 runs to 11 residues. With 7 bases removed from V and 6 bases from J, the gap between germline ends came to 11 bases. The variable domain in full, completed from reference TRBV5-1 and TRBJ2-7, reads KAGVTQTPRYLIKTRGQQVTLSCSPISGHRSVSWYQQTPGQGLQFLFEYFSETQRNKGNFPGRFSGRQFSNSRSEMNVSTLELGDSALYLCASYGGREQYFGPGTRLTVT.

This clonotype was seen at least ten times. The rearrangement joins TRBV30 to TRBJ1-2; 8 nucleotides line up with TRBD1. The CDR3 covers 11 residues. V was pared by 5 bases and J by 7 bases, with 3 bases of the junction left unmatched. CDR1 and CDR2 from the germline V gene are GTSNPN and SVGIG (reference sequence). The CDR3 is CAWDRGGGYTF. DNA for the CDR3: TGTGCCTGGGACAGGGGAGGTGGCTACACCTTC.

The chain joins TRBV7-6 to TRBJ2-3; TRBD1 agrees at 7 bases. Germline trimming cut 2 bases from V and 5 bases from J; bases unmatched to any gene: 4. CDR1 and CDR2 (germline): SGHVS, FNYEAQ. The CDR3 runs 14 residues. The CDR3 nucleotides read TGTGCCAGCAGCTTAAGAGGGGGCAGAGATACGCAGTATTTT. Translated, it gives CASSLRGGRDTQYF.

The chain uses TRBV5-1 and TRBJ2-2; D is ambiguous. CDR1 is SGHRS, CDR2 YFSETQ, per germline. Deletions cut 0 bases from V and 0 bases from J, with 12 bases between. There are 17 residues in the CDR3. The DNA for the CDR3 is TGCGCCAGCAGCTTGGAGGGCCCCGGGCCGAACACCGGGGAGCTGTTTTTT. Translated: CASSLEGPGPNTGELFF.

This clonotype was seen at least ten times. The chain combines TRBV11-2 with TRBJ2-7, with 10 bases lining up with TRBD2. The CDR3 runs to 15 residues. J lost 4 bases, V lost 3 bases, and 6 bases had no gene match. The germline V gene has CDR1 SGHAT and CDR2 FQNNGV. The chain's CDR3 is CASSFELAGSYEQYF. CDR3 coding DNA: TGTGCCAGCAGCTTTGAACTAGCGGGATCATACGAGCAGTACTTC.

V gene TRBV11-2 combines with J gene TRBJ2-5; D remains ambiguous. In germline, CDR1 is SGHAT, CDR2 FQNNGV. The CDR3 is 12 amino acids. V gave up 4 bases and J gave up 10 bases, with 13 bases separating them. CDR3 residues: CASSSASLLQYF. The CDR3 nucleotides are TGTGCCAGCAGCTCCGCCTCCCTGCTCCAGTACTTC.

This clonotype was counted between two and nine times. V is TRBV6-6 and J is TRBJ1-1; D perhaps matches TRBD1 (5 bases). V was shortened by 0 bases and J by 4 bases, with 12 bases between the two germline ends. The CDR3 is 15 amino acids. Per germline, CDR1 MNHNY and CDR2 SVGAGI (reference sequence). CDR3 sequence (DNA): TGTGCCAGCAGTTACTCGGGGCCGAGGGGCACTGAAGCTTTCTTT. Translation gives CASSYSGPRGTEAFF.

The V call is TRBV6-5, the J call TRBJ2-1, with TRBD2 matching over 11 bases. V shed 4 bases, J shed 6 bases, and the junction held 8 bases outside the gene matches. The CDR3 contains 16 residues. Germline CDR1 is MNHEY and CDR2 is SVGAGI. Written as DNA, the CDR3 is TGTGCCAGCAGTTCCTTTACTAGCGGGAGCGGCAATGAGCAGTTCTTC. This codes for CASSSFTSGSGNEQFF.